The 7 T cell receptor beta chains listed next were all sequenced from one sample in a study of identical twins. From the 5' RACE reads, TCRdb called clonotypes with MiXCR, one entry per CDR3 protein. The sample comprises 1.5 million to 2 million distinct CDR3 sequences, around a third of which are singletons, and under 0.35% rests with the top ten. Sequencing was carried out using cord blood. The receptors here all came from a newborn girl in good health.

This chain joins TRBV4-1 and TRBJ2-4; 9 bases fit TRBD2. V lost 0 bases to trimming and J lost 1 base; unmatched junction nucleotides: 4. Germline V gene lookup returns CDR1 MGHRA and CDR2 YSYEKL. This CDR3 spans 17 amino acids. CDR3 DNA: TGCGCCAGCAGCCAAGATTTTGCGGGGGGGGCCAAAAACATTCAGTACTTC. Its translation: CASSQDFAGGAKNIQYF.

This clonotype was detected ten times or more. V and J are TRBV24-1 and TRBJ2-4; 10 bases are shared with TRBD1. This CDR3 comprises 12 residues. After removal of 9 bases from V and 7 bases from J, the junction contained 2 bases not matched to a gene. Germline values: CDR1 KGHDR, CDR2 SFDVKD. This CDR3 is CATPDRGNIQYF. CDR3 nucleotide sequence: TGTGCCACCCCGGACAGGGGGAACATTCAGTACTTC.

The V and J genes are TRBV4-1 and TRBJ2-5; D is uncertain. This CDR3 is 13 amino acids long. Germline assignment: CDR1 MGHRA and CDR2 YSYEKL. V was cut by 1 base and J by 5 bases, with 8 bases left in between. The CDR3 protein is CASSQGPVETQYF. In DNA, the CDR3 is TGCGCCAGCAGCCAAGGCCCGGTGGAGACCCAGTACTTC.

This clonotype was counted many times. The V gene is TRBV20-1, the J gene TRBJ2-5; D gene unclear. The germline V gene has CDR1 DFQATT and CDR2 SNEGSKA (reference sequence). Trimming stripped 2 bases from V and 2 bases from J, with 12 bases between. The CDR3 has 14 residues. The CDR3 DNA reads as TGCAGTGCTAGATGGGTTCTACGGCAAGAGACCCAGTACTTC. Encoded protein: CSARWVLRQETQYF.

This clonotype has a handful of counts. The V and J genes are TRBV15 and TRBJ1-5; D ambiguous. The germline V gene encodes CDR1 LNHNV and CDR2 YYDKDF (reference sequence). V was cut by 3 bases and J by 9 bases, with 12 bases left in between. The CDR3 runs 13 residues. Here the CDR3 DNA reads TGTGCCACCAGCAGTAGAGTTTCTCGGCCCCAGCATTTT. Translated, it gives CATSSRVSRPQHF. Full variable domain (missing parts from reference TRBV15 and TRBJ1-5): DAMVIQNPRYQVTQFGKPVTLSCSQTLNHNVMYWYQQKSSQAPKLLFHYYDKDFNNEADTPDNFQSRRPNTSFCFLDIRSPGLGDTAMYLCATSSRVSRPQHFGDGTRLSIL.

This clonotype has only a few counts. This sequence joins TRBV28 and TRBJ2-7, with 7 bases lining up with TRBD2. This CDR3 has 15 residues. Germline values: CDR1 MDHEN, CDR2 SYDVKM. V was pared by 3 bases and J by 2 bases, with 7 bases of the junction left unmatched. For the CDR3, the DNA is TGTGCCAGCAGTTTCTCTGGGAGGGGAACCTACGAGCAGTACTTC. It specifies CASSFSGRGTYEQYF.

The rearrangement uses TRBV2 and TRBJ2-7; possibly TRBD1 for D (6 bases). This CDR3 contains 16 residues. Trimming removed 5 bases from V and 7 bases from J, with 24 bases in between. The V gene's germline CDR1 is SNHLY and CDR2 FYNNEI. CDR3 bases: TGTGCCAGCAGTCCGACCCTCCGACAGGCTTACGAGGAGCAGTACTTC. It yields the protein CASSPTLRQAYEEQYF.